The rows below give T cell receptor beta chains drawn from one sample of a study of blood T cell repertoires in COVID-19. Clones were read by immunoSEQ multiplex PCR, and TCRdb kept only the in-frame ones, dropping some. The sample includes some 210,000 clones, around 82% of them seen just once. Sequencing was carried out using peripheral blood. The source of these receptors is a man aged 50-59 years with active or convalescent COVID-19. CDR3s include the opening cysteine and the closing phenylalanine or tryptophan.

J | V | CDR3
TRBJ2-7 | TRBV7-2 | CASSPQRGVTYEQYF
TRBJ1-4 | TRBV18 | CASSPQQGFTNEKLFF
TRBJ2-5 | TRBV2 | CASSPTGVRQETQYF
TRBJ1-1 | TRBV19 | CASAKGQAGTEAFF
TRBJ1-5 | TRBV18 | CASSPGDRYSNQPQHF
TRBJ1-1 | TRBV5-6 | CASSLVSGTEAFF
TRBJ2-1 | TRBV2 | CASSWSLAVGNEQFF
TRBJ1-2 | TRBV3-1/TRBV3-2 | CASSQEEQNYGYTF
TRBJ1-1 | TRBV5-1 | CASSTNLGGVTTEIMNTEAFF
TRBJ2-7 | TRBV19 | CASSIIREAEQYF
TRBJ2-5 | TRBV14 | CASSFGGETQYF
TRBJ1-5 | TRBV15 | CATSRDGGGNQPQHF
TRBJ1-2 | TRBV7-2 | CASSPSTVRRDYGYTF
TRBJ1-1 | TRBV7-8 | CASSLWVGEAHEAFF
TRBJ2-3 | TRBV28 | CASSFQGSDTDTQYF
TRBJ1-2 | TRBV9 | CASSVGVGDYGYTF
TRBJ1-2 | TRBV5-5 | CASSLEAARRYTF
TRBJ2-3 | TRBV9 | CASSPRSGSTDTQYF
TRBJ1-2 | TRBV28 | CASSIGTSRYGYTF
TRBJ2-5 | TRBV27 | CASSPVLGPGETQYF
TRBJ1-2 | TRBV5-4 | CASSLGQAFYGYTF
TRBJ1-1 | TRBV20-1 | CSASRVEAFF
TRBJ2-3 | TRBV5-5 | CASSLGLAEAQYF
TRBJ2-7 | TRBV30 | CAWSPQAYEQYF
TRBJ1-1 | TRBV5-1 | CASSFTGDGTEAFF
TRBJ2-5 | TRBV10-3 | CAISESMGGGIQETQYF